The rows below give T cell receptor beta chains drawn from one sample of a study of PD-1 blockade in classical Hodgkin lymphoma. The protocol was immunoSEQ multiplex PCR, while the TCRdb copy is restricted to in-frame clones and leaves out a portion. The sample comprises some 96,000 clones, 85% to 95% of which are singletons, and around 2% rests with the top ten. This sample comprised peripheral blood mononuclear cells (PBMCs), obtained before the fourth cycle of nivolumab. These TCRs come from a human donor with classical Hodgkin lymphoma. CDR3s include the opening cysteine and the closing phenylalanine or tryptophan. Fields, in order: V gene, D gene, clone size, J gene, CDR3 DNA, CDR3 protein. The D gene is left open where the match is weak. Some rows have no size entry. The others give once, few or many, or a class for an expanded clone.

V: TRBV27; D: .; size: .; J: TRBJ1-5; DNA: TGTGCCAGCAGTTTAGGGGACTATAGCAATCAGCCCCAGCATTTT; CDR3: CASSLGDYSNQPQHF
V: TRBV18; D: .; size: .; J: TRBJ1-1; DNA: TGTGCCAGCTCATCGCTAGCGGGGGAGTTCGACACTGAAGCTTTCTTT; CDR3: CASSSLAGEFDTEAFF
V: TRBV30; D: TRBD1; size: .; J: TRBJ2-7; DNA: TGTGCCTGGAGTGAGTGGGCGACAGGGATTCACGAGCAGTACTTC; CDR3: CAWSEWATGIHEQYF
V: TRBV25-1; D: .; size: .; J: TRBJ1-1; DNA: TGTGCCAGCAGTGAAGTGAACACTGAAGCTTTCTTT; CDR3: CASSEVNTEAFF
V: TRBV7-9; D: TRBD1; size: .; J: TRBJ1-4; DNA: TGTGCCAGCAGCTCCGCGGACAGGGGTGATGGGGAAAAACTGTTTTTT; CDR3: CASSSADRGDGEKLFF
V: TRBV6-5; D: .; size: .; J: TRBJ1-5; DNA: TGTGCCAGCAGTTACTCGGGCAGAAACAATCAGCCCCAGCATTTT; CDR3: CASSYSGRNNQPQHF
V: TRBV30; D: .; size: .; J: TRBJ2-2; DNA: TGTGCCTGGAGGGGGGGCCAGTTTGCCGGGGAGCTGTTTTTT; CDR3: CAWRGGQFAGELFF
V: TRBV4-2; D: .; size: .; J: TRBJ2-1; DNA: TGTGCCAGCAGCCAAGAAGTAGGTGAGCAGTTCTTC; CDR3: CASSQEVGEQFF
V: TRBV4-1; D: TRBD1; size: .; J: TRBJ1-1; DNA: TGCGCCAGCAGCCAAGCCCGGACAGGAATGAACACTGAAGCTTTCTTT; CDR3: CASSQARTGMNTEAFF
V: TRBV19; D: .; size: .; J: TRBJ1-2; DNA: TGTGCCAGTATAGGGGCGCCTAACTATGGCTACACCTTC; CDR3: CASIGAPNYGYTF
V: TRBV19; D: .; size: .; J: TRBJ1-5; DNA: TGTGCCAGTCGCCGTCGGATTGATAGCAATCAGCCCCAGCATTTT; CDR3: CASRRRIDSNQPQHF
V: TRBV7-9; D: TRBD2; size: .; J: TRBJ2-5; DNA: TGTGCCAGCAGCTCCCCCGCGGGGGGAAGACTAGCGGAGACCCAGTACTTC; CDR3: CASSSPAGGRLAETQYF
V: TRBV5-1; D: TRBD2; size: .; J: TRBJ2-3; DNA: TGCGCCAGCAGCTTGAGGCTAGCGGGAGATACGCAGTATTTT; CDR3: CASSLRLAGDTQYF
V: TRBV11-2; D: TRBD1; size: .; J: TRBJ1-2; DNA: TGTGCCAGCAGCTTAGTTCCGTCAGGGGGAGGCTACACCTTC; CDR3: CASSLVPSGGGYTF
V: TRBV27; D: .; size: .; J: TRBJ2-1; DNA: TGTGCCAGCAGTCACCGGGACGGCAACAATGAGCAGTTCTTC; CDR3: CASSHRDGNNEQFF
V: TRBV6-5; D: .; size: once; J: TRBJ2-7; DNA: TGTGCCAGCAGTTACTCGATCGGGGTCTCCTACGAGCAGTACTTC; CDR3: CASSYSIGVSYEQYF
V: TRBV28; D: TRBD1; size: .; J: TRBJ2-7; DNA: TGTGCCAGCAGTTCACCCCCAGGGGGCCAGGCCTACGAGCAGTACTTC; CDR3: CASSSPPGGQAYEQYF
V: TRBV19; D: .; size: .; J: TRBJ1-5; DNA: TGTGCCAGTTCCGCCCATTTGGAGGCCCAGCATTTT; CDR3: CASSAHLEAQHF
V: TRBV13; D: TRBD2; size: .; J: TRBJ2-5; DNA: TGTGCCAGCAGCTTATGGGCGGGAGGAGAGACCCAGTACTTC; CDR3: CASSLWAGGETQYF
V: TRBV28; D: TRBD1; size: .; J: TRBJ2-7; DNA: TGTGCCAGCAGGGAAGACAGGGCCCACGAGCAGTACTTC; CDR3: CASREDRAHEQYF
V: TRBV5-1; D: .; size: .; J: TRBJ1-1; DNA: TGCGCCAGCAGCTTGGGGGGAGTTTCGAACACTGAAGCTTTCTTT; CDR3: CASSLGGVSNTEAFF
V: TRBV7-3; D: .; size: .; J: TRBJ2-7; DNA: TGTGCCAGCAGCGGGGAGGAGGGAGCAAGACCCTACGAGCAGTACTTC; CDR3: CASSGEEGARPYEQYF
V: TRBV4-1; D: .; size: .; J: TRBJ1-1; DNA: TGCGCCAGCAGCCAAGATAGGCCCGAACGTCTTCGGCATGAAGCTTTCTTT; CDR3: CASSQDRPERLRHEAFF
V: TRBV6-5; D: .; size: .; J: TRBJ2-3; DNA: TGTGCCAGCAGTTACTCGGGGGTGGGGGGAAGTACGCAGTATTTT; CDR3: CASSYSGVGGSTQYF
V: TRBV27; D: .; size: once; J: TRBJ1-5; DNA: TGTGCCAGCAGACAAGAGTTAGGCGGCAATCAGCCCCAGCATTTT; CDR3: CASRQELGGNQPQHF
V: TRBV6-4; D: .; size: .; J: TRBJ1-5; DNA: TGTGCCAGCAGTACAGGGTCGTTTCAGCCCCAGCATTTT; CDR3: CASSTGSFQPQHF
V: TRBV9; D: .; size: .; J: TRBJ2-7; DNA: TGTGCCAGCAGCGTAGCACTTCTCCGGGACCCAACCTACGAGCAGTACTTC; CDR3: CASSVALLRDPTYEQYF